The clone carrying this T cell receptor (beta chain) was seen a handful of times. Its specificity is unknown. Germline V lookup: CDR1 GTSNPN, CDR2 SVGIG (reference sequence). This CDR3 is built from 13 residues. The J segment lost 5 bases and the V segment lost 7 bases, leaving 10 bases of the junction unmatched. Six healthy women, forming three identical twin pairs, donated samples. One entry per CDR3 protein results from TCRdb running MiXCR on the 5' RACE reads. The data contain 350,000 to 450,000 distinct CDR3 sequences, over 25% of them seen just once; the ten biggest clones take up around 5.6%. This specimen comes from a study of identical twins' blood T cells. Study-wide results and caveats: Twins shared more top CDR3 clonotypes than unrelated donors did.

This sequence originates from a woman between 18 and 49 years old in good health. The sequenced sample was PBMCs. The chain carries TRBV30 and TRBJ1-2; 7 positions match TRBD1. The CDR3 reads CASRTGQNYGYTF. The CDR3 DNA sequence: TGTGCCTCCAGGACAGGACAGAATTATGGCTACACCTTC.